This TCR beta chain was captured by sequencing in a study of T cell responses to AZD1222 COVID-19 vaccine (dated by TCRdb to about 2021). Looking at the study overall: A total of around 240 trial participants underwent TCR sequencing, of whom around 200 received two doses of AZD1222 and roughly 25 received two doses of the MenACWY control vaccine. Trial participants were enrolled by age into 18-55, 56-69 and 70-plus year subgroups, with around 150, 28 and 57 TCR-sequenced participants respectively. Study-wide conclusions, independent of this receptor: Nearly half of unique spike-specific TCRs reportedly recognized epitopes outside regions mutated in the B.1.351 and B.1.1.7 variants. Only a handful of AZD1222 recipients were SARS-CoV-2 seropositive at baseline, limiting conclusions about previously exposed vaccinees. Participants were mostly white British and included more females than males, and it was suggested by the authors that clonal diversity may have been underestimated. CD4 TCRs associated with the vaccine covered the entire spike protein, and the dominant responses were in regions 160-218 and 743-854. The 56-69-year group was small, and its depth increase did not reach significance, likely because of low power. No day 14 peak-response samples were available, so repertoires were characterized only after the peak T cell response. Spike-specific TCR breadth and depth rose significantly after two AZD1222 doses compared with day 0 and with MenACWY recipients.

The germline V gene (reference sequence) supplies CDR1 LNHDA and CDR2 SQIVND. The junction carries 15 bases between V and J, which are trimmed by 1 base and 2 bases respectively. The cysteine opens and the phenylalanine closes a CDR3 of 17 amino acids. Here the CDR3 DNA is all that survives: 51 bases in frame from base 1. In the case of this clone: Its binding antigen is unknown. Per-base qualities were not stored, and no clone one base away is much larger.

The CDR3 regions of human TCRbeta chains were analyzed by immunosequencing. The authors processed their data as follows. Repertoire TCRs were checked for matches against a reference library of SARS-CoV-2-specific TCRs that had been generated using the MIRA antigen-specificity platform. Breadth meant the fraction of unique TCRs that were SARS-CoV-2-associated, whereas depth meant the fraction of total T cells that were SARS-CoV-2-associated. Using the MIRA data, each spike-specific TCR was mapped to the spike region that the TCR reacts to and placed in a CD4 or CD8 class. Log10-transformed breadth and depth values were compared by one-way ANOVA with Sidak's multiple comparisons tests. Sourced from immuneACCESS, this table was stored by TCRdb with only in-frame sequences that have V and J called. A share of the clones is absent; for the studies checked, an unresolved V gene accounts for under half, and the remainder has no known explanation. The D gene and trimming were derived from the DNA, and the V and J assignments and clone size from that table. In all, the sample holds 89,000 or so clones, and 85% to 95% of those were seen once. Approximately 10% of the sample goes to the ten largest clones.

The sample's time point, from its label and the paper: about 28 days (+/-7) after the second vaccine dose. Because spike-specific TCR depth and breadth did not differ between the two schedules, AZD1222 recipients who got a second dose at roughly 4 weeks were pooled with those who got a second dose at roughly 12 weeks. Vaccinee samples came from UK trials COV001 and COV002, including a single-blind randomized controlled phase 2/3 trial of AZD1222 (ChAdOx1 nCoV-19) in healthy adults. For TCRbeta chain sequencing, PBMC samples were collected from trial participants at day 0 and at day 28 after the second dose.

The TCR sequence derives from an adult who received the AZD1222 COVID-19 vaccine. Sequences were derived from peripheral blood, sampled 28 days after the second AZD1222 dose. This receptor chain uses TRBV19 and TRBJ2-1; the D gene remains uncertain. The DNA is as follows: TGTGCCAGTAGTATAGGCCTGTCGTTGGGTGCCTACAATGAGCAGTTCTTC. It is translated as CASSIGLSLGAYNEQFF.